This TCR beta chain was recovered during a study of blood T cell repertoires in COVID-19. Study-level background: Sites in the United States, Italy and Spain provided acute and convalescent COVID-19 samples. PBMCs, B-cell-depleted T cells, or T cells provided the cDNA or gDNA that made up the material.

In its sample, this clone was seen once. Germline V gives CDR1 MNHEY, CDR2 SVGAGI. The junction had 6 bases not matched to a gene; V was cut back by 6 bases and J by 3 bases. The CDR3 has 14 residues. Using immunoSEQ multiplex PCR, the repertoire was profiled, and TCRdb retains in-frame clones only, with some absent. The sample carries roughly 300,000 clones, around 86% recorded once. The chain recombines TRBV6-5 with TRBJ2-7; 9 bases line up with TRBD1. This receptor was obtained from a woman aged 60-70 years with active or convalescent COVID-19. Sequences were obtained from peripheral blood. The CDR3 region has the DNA TGTGCCAGCAGAGGGACAGGGACGCACTACGAGCAGTACTTC. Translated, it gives CASRGTGTHYEQYF.